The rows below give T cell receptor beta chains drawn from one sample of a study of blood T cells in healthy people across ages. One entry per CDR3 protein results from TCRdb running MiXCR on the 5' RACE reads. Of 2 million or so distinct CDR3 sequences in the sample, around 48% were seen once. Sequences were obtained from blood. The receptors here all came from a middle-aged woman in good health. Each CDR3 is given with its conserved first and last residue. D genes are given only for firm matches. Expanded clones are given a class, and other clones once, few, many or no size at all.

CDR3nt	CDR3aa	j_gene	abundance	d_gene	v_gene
TGTGCCAGCAAAACGACAGGGTCCCACTATGGCTACACCTTC	CASKTTGSHYGYTF	TRBJ1-2	NA	TRBD1	TRBV6-2/TRBV6-3
TGTGCCAGCAGTGAATTAACCACGGGGACTGAAGCTTTCTTT	CASSELTTGTEAFF	TRBJ1-1	NA	NA	TRBV6-1
TGTGCCAGCAGCTTACGGTCAAGCGGAATCTACAATGAGCAGTACTTC	CASSLRSSGIYNEQYF	TRBJ2-7	NA	NA	TRBV7-2
TGCGCCAGCAGCCAAGTTCCGGGTAGCTCCTACAATGAGCAGTTCTTC	CASSQVPGSSYNEQFF	TRBJ2-1	few	NA	TRBV4-3
TGTGCCAGCAGTTCCCCCCGACAGGGTGCCTACAATGAGCAGTTCTTC	CASSSPRQGAYNEQFF	TRBJ2-1	NA	TRBD1	TRBV12-3/TRBV12-4
TGTGCCACCAGTATGTCCGGGACAGGGAAACCCTACGAGCAGTACTTC	CATSMSGTGKPYEQYF	TRBJ2-7	few	TRBD1	TRBV24-1
TGTGCCAGCAGCCGCGGACTAGCGGGGGGTACAGATACGCAGTATTTT	CASSRGLAGGTDTQYF	TRBJ2-3	many	TRBD2	TRBV7-2
TGCGCCAGCAGCTTGGGTCTATCCCCGGGGGGCGAGCAGTACTTC	CASSLGLSPGGEQYF	TRBJ2-7	NA	TRBD2	TRBV5-1
TGCGCCAGCAGCCGGGGACAGGCGGGGAACACTGAAGCTTTCTTT	CASSRGQAGNTEAFF	TRBJ1-1	NA	TRBD1	TRBV5-1
TGTGCCAGCAGTTCGGACAGGGTGATAGAGATAGAGACCCAGTACTTC	CASSSDRVIEIETQYF	TRBJ2-5	few	TRBD1	TRBV6-6
TGCAGCGCACAAAAAGGCCCCCCTGGTGCAGATACGCAGTATTTT	CSAQKGPPGADTQYF	TRBJ2-3	many	NA	TRBV29-1
TGTGCCAGCAGCACCTCCGGGACAGACTATGGCTACACCTTC	CASSTSGTDYGYTF	TRBJ1-2	many	TRBD1	TRBV7-9
TGTGCCAGCAGTTACTCCGTGGGGAATGAAAAACTGTTTTTT	CASSYSVGNEKLFF	TRBJ1-4	NA	NA	TRBV6-6
TGTGCCAGCAGCCCCCGGACGGAGAATTCACCCCTCCACTTT	CASSPRTENSPLHF	TRBJ1-6	NA	NA	TRBV3-1
TGCGCCAGCAGTGATCACCGTTCGTCAGATACGCAGTATTTT	CASSDHRSSDTQYF	TRBJ2-3	NA	NA	TRBV10-2
TGTGCCAGCAGCCAAGATCGCGGGGGCTACTACAATGAGCAGTTCTTC	CASSQDRGGYYNEQFF	TRBJ2-1	once	NA	TRBV11-2
TGTGCCAGCAGCTTACGACAGGGGCGAGCTTTCTTT	CASSLRQGRAFF	TRBJ1-1	NA	TRBD1	TRBV7-2
TGTGCCAGCAGCGACAGGGTGCGCACTGAAGCTTTCTTT	CASSDRVRTEAFF	TRBJ1-1	NA	TRBD1	TRBV27
TGTGCCAGCAGCTTAGATGGAGGGTCGGGCACAGATACGCAGTATTTT	CASSLDGGSGTDTQYF	TRBJ2-3	NA	NA	TRBV7-2
TGTGCCAGCGGACGGACTACCCGCACAGATACGCAGTATTTT	CASGRTTRTDTQYF	TRBJ2-3	NA	NA	TRBV3-1
TGTGCCACCAGTGATGTGACAGGGGTCTATGGCTACACCTTC	CATSDVTGVYGYTF	TRBJ1-2	NA	TRBD1	TRBV24-1
TGTGCCAGCAGTTTATATTACCTGACCGGGGATAATTCACCCCTCCACTTT	CASSLYYLTGDNSPLHF	TRBJ1-6	NA	NA	TRBV12-3/TRBV12-4
TGTGCCAGCAGTTACCCACTGAGGGACAGGGGCGGTGAGGAGCAGTACTTC	CASSYPLRDRGGEEQYF	TRBJ2-4	few	TRBD1	TRBV6-2/TRBV6-3
TGTGCCAGCAGTGACGACAGGAACTACGAGCAGTACTTC	CASSDDRNYEQYF	TRBJ2-7	few	NA	TRBV6-2/TRBV6-3
TGTGCCAGCAGCGAAGCCTCAAACGGGGAGACCCAGTACTTC	CASSEASNGETQYF	TRBJ2-5	NA	NA	TRBV9
TGTGCCAGCAGTCTACCCGGGGGGGCCGCCAACGAGCAGTACTTC	CASSLPGGAANEQYF	TRBJ2-7	few	TRBD2	TRBV6-2/TRBV6-3
TGCAGTGCTTCCGGGACTAGCGGGGGACGGGGGAATGAGCAGTTCTTC	CSASGTSGGRGNEQFF	TRBJ2-1	few	TRBD2	TRBV20-1
TGTGCCAGCAGTTATGGAGGGGTCCCCTACGAGCAGTACTTC	CASSYGGVPYEQYF	TRBJ2-7	NA	NA	TRBV6-2/TRBV6-3
TGTGCCAGCAGCCGAAGTTCTGGAAGGCAGTATTTT	CASSRSSGRQYF	TRBJ2-3	NA	NA	TRBV6-2/TRBV6-3
TGCGCCAGCAGTGAGACGGGGTGGGAGACCCAGTACTTC	CASSETGWETQYF	TRBJ2-5	NA	NA	TRBV10-2
TGCGCCAGCAGGGGACTAGCGGGGTCAGATACGCAGTATTTT	CASRGLAGSDTQYF	TRBJ2-3	few	TRBD2	TRBV5-1
TGTGCCAGCTGGGGGGTGGCAGAGACCCAGTACTTC	CASWGVAETQYF	TRBJ2-5	few	NA	TRBV12-3/TRBV12-4
TGTGCCAGCGCCAAGCCCTTCTCCTACAATGAGCAGTTCTTC	CASAKPFSYNEQFF	TRBJ2-1	few	NA	TRBV7-2
TGTGCCAGCAGCCCGGGACAGGGGAATCAGTACTTC	CASSPGQGNQYF	TRBJ2-4	many	TRBD1	TRBV7-2
TGCAGTTCACTAGCCCCGGGCGGGGGGGCAGATACGCAGTATTTT	CSSLAPGGGADTQYF	TRBJ2-3	NA	TRBD2	TRBV20-1
TGTGCCAGCAGCTTGAATCCTGGGACCACCGCGCGCGATGAGCAGTTCTTC	CASSLNPGTTARDEQFF	TRBJ2-1	NA	NA	TRBV7-2
TGTGCCATCAAAGAAGACTTGGGGCGGAACACCGGGGAGCTGTTTTTT	CAIKEDLGRNTGELFF	TRBJ2-2	NA	NA	TRBV10-3
TGTGCCTGGAGTTGGGGAGGAGAGCAGTTCTTC	CAWSWGGEQFF	TRBJ2-1	NA	NA	TRBV30
TGCGCCAGCAGCCCGCGTGCGGGTGGCTACACCTTC	CASSPRAGGYTF	TRBJ1-2	once	NA	TRBV4-1
TGCGCCAGCAGCTTAAACTTCTACGAGCAGTACTTC	CASSLNFYEQYF	TRBJ2-7	many	NA	TRBV5-1
TGTGCCAGCTTAGGGGCCCACAGCTCCTACAATGAGCAGTTCTTC	CASLGAHSSYNEQFF	TRBJ2-1	NA	NA	TRBV7-2
TGTGCCAGCAGTTTGGGAGTAGCCCCCTACGAGCAGTACTTC	CASSLGVAPYEQYF	TRBJ2-7	NA	NA	TRBV28
TGCGCCAGCCAGGACAAAACAGACCAAGAGACCCAGTACTTC	CASQDKTDQETQYF	TRBJ2-5	NA	NA	TRBV10-1
TGCGCCAGCAGCCTACGGACAGGCCCGTCATCCTACGAGCAGTACTTC	CASSLRTGPSSYEQYF	TRBJ2-7	few	TRBD1	TRBV5-1
TGTGCCAGTAGCGCCGGGACAGTCCTCAATGAAAAACTGTTTTTT	CASSAGTVLNEKLFF	TRBJ1-4	NA	TRBD1	TRBV5-6
TGCAGTGCTAGACATCGGACCTACGAGCAGTACTTC	CSARHRTYEQYF	TRBJ2-7	few	NA	TRBV20-1
TGTGCCAGCAGTCGGGGACTAGCGGGGCCCCCGGGCACAGATACGCAGTATTTT	CASSRGLAGPPGTDTQYF	TRBJ2-3	NA	TRBD2	TRBV6-1
TGTGCCAGCAGTTACGGACCTGGGACAGGGTCTGGCACTGAAGCTTTCTTT	CASSYGPGTGSGTEAFF	TRBJ1-1	NA	TRBD1	TRBV6-5
TGTGCTAGCAGCTTAGTAGCGGGGGGATACAATGAGCAGTACTTC	CASSLVAGGYNEQYF	TRBJ2-5	NA	TRBD2	TRBV7-7
TGCAGTGCTAGAGATTCGTCCCTCCCGGGGCTGTTCTTC	CSARDSSLPGLFF	TRBJ2-1	few	NA	TRBV20-1
TGCAGTGCTAGAGTCCGGAAGGATGAGCAGTACTTC	CSARVRKDEQYF	TRBJ2-4	NA	NA	TRBV20-1
TGCAGCGTCGAAAGGGGCACAGGCCTCGAGCAGTACTTC	CSVERGTGLEQYF	TRBJ2-7	NA	NA	TRBV29-1